The clone carrying this T cell receptor (beta chain) showed up just once. The sample originates from a study of cytomegalovirus exposure and HLA in healthy donors. Researchers ran the PCR with 60 Vbeta and 13 Jbeta primers. The data were produced by immunoSEQ multiplex PCR, yet TCRdb's version contains in-frame clones alone and is incomplete. The sample records about 150,000 clones, 60% to 75% being singletons. Trimming at V came to 11 bases and at J to 2 bases, leaving 11 bases not matched to a gene. This CDR3 comprises 15 residues. Germline V gene lookup returns CDR1 SNHLY and CDR2 FYNNEI. This TCR was sampled from a man younger than 40 in good health and CMV-seronegative. Sample: PBMCs. This chain joins TRBV2 and TRBJ2-5; 10 nucleotides match TRBD2. The CDR3 region has the DNA TGTGCCGTCCAACCGGGACTAGCGCAACAAGAGACCCAGTACTTC. Residues: CAVQPGLAQQETQYF. Full variable domain (rest looked up from reference TRBV2 and TRBJ2-5): EPEVTQTPSHQVTQMGQEVILRCVPISNHLYFYWYRQILGQKVEFLVSFYNNEISEKSEIFDDQFSVERPDGSNFTLKIRSTKLEDSAMYFCAVQPGLAQQETQYFGPGTRLLVL.